The source of this T cell receptor (beta chain) is a study of CD8 T cells in Susac syndrome. An amount of RNA that ranged from roughly 0.5 to 1 ug was reverse transcribed with random hexamers. Amplification of TCR beta CDR3 was carried out by immunoSEQ multiplex PCR, which covered 54 Vbeta and 13 Jbeta segments. TCRdb redid the calling of the immunoSEQ multiplex PCR reads with MiXCR, one entry per CDR3 protein. The sample consists of 200,000 to 250,000 distinct CDR3 sequences, around 95% of them appearing once. TCR beta was sequenced from blood CD8+ and CD4+ T cells. The multiple sclerosis controls, all treatment-naive patients, had relapsing-remitting disease that was stable or active. The authors negatively isolated CD8+ and CD4+ T cells and FACS-enriched TEMRA cells. This CDR3 contains 13 residues. The germline V gene has CDR1 SEHNR and CDR2 FQNEAQ (reference sequence). Trimming removed 3 bases from V and 5 bases from J, with 8 bases in between.

This sequence originates from a human donor with multiple sclerosis. Sequencing was performed on CD4+ T cells from PBMCs. V gene TRBV7-9 combines with J gene TRBJ2-1, with D possibly matching TRBD1 (5 bases). The CDR3 sequence: CASSFRVDNEQFF. As DNA, the CDR3 is TGTGCCAGCAGCTTCAGGGTCGACAATGAGCAGTTCTTC.